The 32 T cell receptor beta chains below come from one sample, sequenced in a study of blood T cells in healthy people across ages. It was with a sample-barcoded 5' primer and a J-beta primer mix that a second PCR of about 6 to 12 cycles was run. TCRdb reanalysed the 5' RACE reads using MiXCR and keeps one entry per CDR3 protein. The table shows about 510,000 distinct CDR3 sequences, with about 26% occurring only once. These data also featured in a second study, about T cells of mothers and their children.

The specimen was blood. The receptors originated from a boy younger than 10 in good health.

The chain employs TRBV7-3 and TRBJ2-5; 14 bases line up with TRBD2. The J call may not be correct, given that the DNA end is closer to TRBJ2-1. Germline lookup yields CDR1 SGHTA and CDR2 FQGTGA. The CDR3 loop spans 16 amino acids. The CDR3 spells CASSPTGLAGGNEQFF. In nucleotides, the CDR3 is TGTGCCAGCAGCCCGACAGGACTAGCGGGGGGAAATGAGCAGTTCTTC.

The CDR3 DNA is TGTGCCAGCAGCTTAGGGGTACTTGAAGCTTTCTTT. It yields the protein CASSLGVLEAFF. V and J are TRBV11-2 and TRBJ1-1, with D hard to call. Trimming pared 1 base from V and 7 bases from J, leaving 7 bases between. The CDR3 is 12 residues long. The V gene's germline CDR1 is SGHAT and CDR2 FQNNGV.

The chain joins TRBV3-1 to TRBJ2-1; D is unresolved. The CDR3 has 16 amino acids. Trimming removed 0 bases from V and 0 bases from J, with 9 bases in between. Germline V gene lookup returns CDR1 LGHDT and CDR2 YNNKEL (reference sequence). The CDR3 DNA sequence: TGTGCCAGCAGCCAAGATTCCAGGAGCTCCTACAATGAGCAGTTCTTC. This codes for CASSQDSRSSYNEQFF.

Written as DNA, the CDR3 is TGTGCCAGCAGCCCCGGCGAAGGAGCTGGAAACACCATATATTTT. Its translation is CASSPGEGAGNTIYF. The J gene is TRBJ1-3, the V gene TRBV3-1; D not certain. Per germline, CDR1 LGHDT and CDR2 YNNKEL (reference sequence). Deletions cut 4 bases from V and 2 bases from J, with 12 bases between. This CDR3 has 15 amino acids.

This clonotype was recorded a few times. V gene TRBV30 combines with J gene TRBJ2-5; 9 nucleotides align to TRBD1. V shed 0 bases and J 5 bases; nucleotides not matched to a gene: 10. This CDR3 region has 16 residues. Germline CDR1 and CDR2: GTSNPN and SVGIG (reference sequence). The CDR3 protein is CAWSVLSGTGLETQYF. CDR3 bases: TGTGCCTGGAGTGTCCTCTCCGGGACAGGGTTGGAGACCCAGTACTTC. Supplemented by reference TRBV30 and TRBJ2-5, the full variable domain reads SQTIHQWPATLVQPVGSPLSLECTVEGTSNPNLYWYRQAAGRGLQLLFYSVGIGQISSEVPQNLSASRPQDRQFILSSKKLLLSDSGFYLCAWSVLSGTGLETQYFGPGTRLLVL.

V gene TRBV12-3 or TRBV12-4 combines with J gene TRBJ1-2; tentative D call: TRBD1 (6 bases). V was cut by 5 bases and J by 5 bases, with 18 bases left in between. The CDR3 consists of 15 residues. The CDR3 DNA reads TGTGCCAGCAGTAGCCCCGGGACACGGACATATGGCTACACCTTC. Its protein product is CASSSPGTRTYGYTF.

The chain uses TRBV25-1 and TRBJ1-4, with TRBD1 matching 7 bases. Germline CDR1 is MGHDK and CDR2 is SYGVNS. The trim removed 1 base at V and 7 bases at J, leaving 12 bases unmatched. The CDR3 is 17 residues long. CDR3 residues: CASSEFGLRGQSEKLFF. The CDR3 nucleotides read TGTGCCAGCAGTGAATTTGGGTTAAGGGGGCAAAGTGAAAAACTGTTTTTT.

The chain's CDR3 is CASSRTGTGELFF. The CDR3, as DNA: TGTGCCAGCAGTCGGACAGGGACCGGGGAGCTGTTTTTT. The chain employs TRBV6-5 and TRBJ2-2, with TRBD1 identical over 8 bases. With V trimmed by 5 bases and J by 5 bases, 1 base remained unmatched. Germline CDR1 MNHEY, CDR2 SVGAGI. The CDR3 spans 13 residues.

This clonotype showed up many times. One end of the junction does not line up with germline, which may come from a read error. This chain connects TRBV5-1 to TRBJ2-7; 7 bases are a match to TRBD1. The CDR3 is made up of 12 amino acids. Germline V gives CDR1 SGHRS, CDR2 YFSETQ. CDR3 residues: CASSRQGYEQYF. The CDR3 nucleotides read TGTGCCAGCAGCCGACAGGGCTACGAGCAGTACTTC.

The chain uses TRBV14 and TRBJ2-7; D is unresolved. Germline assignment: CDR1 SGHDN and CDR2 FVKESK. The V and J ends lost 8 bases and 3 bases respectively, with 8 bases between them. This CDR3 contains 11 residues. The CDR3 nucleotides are TGTGCCAGCTCTAAGAGCTACGAGCAGTACTTC. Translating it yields CASSKSYEQYF.

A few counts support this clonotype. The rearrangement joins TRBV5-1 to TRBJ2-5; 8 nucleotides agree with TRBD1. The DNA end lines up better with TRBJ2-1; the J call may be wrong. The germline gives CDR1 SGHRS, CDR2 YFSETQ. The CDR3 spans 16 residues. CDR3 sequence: CASSSLTIGQGDEQFF. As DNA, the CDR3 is TGCGCCAGCAGCTCCCTAACGATAGGACAGGGTGATGAGCAGTTCTTC.

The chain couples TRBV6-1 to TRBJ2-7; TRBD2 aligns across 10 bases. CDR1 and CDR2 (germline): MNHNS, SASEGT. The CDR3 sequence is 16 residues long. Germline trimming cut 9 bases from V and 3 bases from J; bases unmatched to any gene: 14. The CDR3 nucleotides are TGTGCCAGTGACGGCCTATTCTCTAGCGGGGGCTACGAGCAGTACTTC. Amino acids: CASDGLFSSGGYEQYF.

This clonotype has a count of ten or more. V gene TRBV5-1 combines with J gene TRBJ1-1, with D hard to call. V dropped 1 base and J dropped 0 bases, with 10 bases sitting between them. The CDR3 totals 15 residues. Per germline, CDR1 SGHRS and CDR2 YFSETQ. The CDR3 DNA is TGCGCCAGCAGCTTGACAGCACAGATGAACACTGAAGCTTTCTTT. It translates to CASSLTAQMNTEAFF.

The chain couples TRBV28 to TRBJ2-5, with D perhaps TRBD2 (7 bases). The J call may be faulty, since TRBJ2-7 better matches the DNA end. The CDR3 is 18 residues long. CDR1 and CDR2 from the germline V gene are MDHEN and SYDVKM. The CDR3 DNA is TGTGCCAGCAGTCCAATTATAGAATACGGGGGGCCTACCTACGAGCAGTACTTC. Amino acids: CASSPIIEYGGPTYEQYF.

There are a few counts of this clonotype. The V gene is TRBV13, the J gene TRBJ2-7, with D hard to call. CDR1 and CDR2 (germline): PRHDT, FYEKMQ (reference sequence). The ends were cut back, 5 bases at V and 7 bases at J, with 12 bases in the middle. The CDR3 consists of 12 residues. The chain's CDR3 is CASSRVRWEQYF. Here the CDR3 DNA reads TGTGCCAGCAGCCGAGTCAGGTGGGAGCAGTACTTC. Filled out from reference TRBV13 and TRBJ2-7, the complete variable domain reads AAGVIQSPRHLIKEKRETATLKCYPIPRHDTVYWYQQGPGQDPQFLISFYEKMQSDKGSIPDRFSAQQFSDYHSELNMSSLELGDSALYFCASSRVRWEQYFGPGTRLTVT.

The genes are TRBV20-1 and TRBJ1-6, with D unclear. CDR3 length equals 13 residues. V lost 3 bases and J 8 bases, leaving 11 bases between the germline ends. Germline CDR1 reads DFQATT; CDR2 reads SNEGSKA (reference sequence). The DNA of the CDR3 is TGCAGTGCTAGCGGTGGTTATCATTCACCCCTCCACTTT. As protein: CSASGGYHSPLHF.

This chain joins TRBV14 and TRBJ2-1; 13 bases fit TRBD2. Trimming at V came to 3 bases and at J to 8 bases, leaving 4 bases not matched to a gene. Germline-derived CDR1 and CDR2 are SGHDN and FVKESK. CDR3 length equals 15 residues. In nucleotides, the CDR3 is TGTGCCAGCAGCCATACTAGCGGGAGGGCCCATGAGCAGTTCTTC. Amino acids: CASSHTSGRAHEQFF. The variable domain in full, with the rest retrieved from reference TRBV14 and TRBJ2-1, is EAGVTQFPSHSVIEKGQTVTLRCDPISGHDNLYWYRRVMGKEIKFLLHFVKESKQDESGMPNNRFLAERTGGTYSTLKVQPAELEDSGVYFCASSHTSGRAHEQFFGPGTRLTVL.

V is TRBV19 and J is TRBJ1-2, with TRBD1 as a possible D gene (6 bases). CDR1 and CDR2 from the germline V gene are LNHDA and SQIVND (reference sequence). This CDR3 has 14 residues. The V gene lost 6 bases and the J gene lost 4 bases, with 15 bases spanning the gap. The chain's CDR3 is CASSPRGGGYGYTF. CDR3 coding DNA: TGTGCCAGTAGCCCTAGGGGGGGCGGCTATGGCTACACCTTC.

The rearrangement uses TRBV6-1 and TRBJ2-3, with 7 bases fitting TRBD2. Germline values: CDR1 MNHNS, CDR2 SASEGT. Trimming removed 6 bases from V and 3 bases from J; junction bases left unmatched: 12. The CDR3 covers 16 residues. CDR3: CASSPGGGLATDTQYF. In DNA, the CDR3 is TGTGCCAGCAGCCCGGGGGGTGGGCTAGCGACAGATACGCAGTATTTT.

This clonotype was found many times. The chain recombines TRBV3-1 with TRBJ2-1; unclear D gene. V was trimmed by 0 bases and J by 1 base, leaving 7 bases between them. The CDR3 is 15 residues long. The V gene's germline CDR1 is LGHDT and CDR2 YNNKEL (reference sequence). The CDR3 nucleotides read TGTGCCAGCAGCCAAGATCGAGGATCCTACAATGAGCAGTTCTTC. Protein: CASSQDRGSYNEQFF.

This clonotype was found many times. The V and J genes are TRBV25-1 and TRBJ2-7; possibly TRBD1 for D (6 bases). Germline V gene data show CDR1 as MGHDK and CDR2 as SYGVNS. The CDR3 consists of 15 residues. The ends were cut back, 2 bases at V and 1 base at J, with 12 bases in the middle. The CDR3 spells CASSEGGTGSYEQYF. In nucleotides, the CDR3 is TGTGCCAGCAGTGAAGGAGGTACAGGGTCCTACGAGCAGTACTTC.

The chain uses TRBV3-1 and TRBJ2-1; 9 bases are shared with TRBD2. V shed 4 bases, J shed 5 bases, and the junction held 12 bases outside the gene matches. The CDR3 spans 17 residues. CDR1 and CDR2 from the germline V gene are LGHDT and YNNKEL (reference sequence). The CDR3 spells CASSPLVVAGGDNEQFF. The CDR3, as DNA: TGTGCCAGCAGCCCGCTGGTGGTGGCGGGGGGGGACAATGAGCAGTTCTTC.

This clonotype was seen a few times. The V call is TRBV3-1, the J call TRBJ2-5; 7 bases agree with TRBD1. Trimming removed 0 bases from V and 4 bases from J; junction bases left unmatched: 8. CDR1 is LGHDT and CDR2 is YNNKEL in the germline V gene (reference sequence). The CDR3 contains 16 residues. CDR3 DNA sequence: TGTGCCAGCAGCCAAGATGGGCAGGGGGTCGTAGAGACCCAGTACTTC. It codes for CASSQDGQGVVETQYF.

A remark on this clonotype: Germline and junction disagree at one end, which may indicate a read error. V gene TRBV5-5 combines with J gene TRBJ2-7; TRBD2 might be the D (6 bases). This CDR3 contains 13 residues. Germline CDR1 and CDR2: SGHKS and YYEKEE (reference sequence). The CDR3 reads CASSFGGRYEQYF. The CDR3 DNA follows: TGCGCCAGCAGTTTTGGAGGGAGGTACGAGCAGTACTTC.

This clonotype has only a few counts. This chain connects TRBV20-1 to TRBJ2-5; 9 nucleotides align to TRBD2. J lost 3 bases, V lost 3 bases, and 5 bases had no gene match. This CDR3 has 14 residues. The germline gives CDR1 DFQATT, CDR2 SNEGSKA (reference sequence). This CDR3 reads CSASLAGPKETQYF. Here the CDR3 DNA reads TGCAGTGCTAGCCTAGCGGGACCTAAAGAGACCCAGTACTTC.

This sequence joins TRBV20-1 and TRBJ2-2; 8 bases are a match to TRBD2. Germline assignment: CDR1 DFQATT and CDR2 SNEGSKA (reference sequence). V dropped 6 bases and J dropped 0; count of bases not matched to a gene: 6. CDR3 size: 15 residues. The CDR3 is CSAPGSGANTGELFF. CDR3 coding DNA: TGCAGTGCACCGGGTAGCGGGGCGAACACCGGGGAGCTGTTTTTT.

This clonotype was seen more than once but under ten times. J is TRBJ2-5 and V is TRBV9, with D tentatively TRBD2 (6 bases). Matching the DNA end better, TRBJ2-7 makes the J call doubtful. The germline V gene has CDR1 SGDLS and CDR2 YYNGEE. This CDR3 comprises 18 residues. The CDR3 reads CASSVRRLAHPRSYEQYF. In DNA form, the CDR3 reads TGTGCCAGCAGCGTACGGCGGCTAGCGCACCCCCGCTCCTACGAGCAGTACTTC.

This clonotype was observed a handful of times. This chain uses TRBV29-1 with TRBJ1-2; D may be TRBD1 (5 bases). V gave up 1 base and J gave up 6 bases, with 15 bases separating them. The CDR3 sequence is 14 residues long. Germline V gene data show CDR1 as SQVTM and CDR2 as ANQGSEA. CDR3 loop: CSVEAGHQGDGYTF. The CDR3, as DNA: TGCAGCGTTGAAGCAGGCCATCAAGGGGATGGCTACACCTTC.

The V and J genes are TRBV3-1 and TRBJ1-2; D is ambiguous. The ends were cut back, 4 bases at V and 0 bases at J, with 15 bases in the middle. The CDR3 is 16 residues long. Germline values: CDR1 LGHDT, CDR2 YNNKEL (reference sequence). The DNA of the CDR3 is TGTGCCAGCAGCCCTAGGTCCTCTGGACCTAACTATGGCTACACCTTC. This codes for CASSPRSSGPNYGYTF.

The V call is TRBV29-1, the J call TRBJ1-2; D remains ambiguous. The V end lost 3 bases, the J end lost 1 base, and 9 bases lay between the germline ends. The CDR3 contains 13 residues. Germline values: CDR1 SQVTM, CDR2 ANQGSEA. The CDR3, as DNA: TGCAGCGTTGAGGCAGGCGATAACTATGGCTACACCTTC. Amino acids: CSVEAGDNYGYTF.

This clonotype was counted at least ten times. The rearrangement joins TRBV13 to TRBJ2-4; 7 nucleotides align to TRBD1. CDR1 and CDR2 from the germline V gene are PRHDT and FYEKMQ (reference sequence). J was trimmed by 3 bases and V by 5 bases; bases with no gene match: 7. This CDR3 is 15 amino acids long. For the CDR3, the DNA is TGTGCCAGCAGCACAAACAGGGGAGACAAAAACATTCAGTACTTC. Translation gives CASSTNRGDKNIQYF.

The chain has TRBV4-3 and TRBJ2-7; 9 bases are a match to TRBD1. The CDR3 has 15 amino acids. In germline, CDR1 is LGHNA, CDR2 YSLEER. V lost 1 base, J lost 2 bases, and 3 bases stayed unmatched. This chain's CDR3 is CASSQGQGGTYEQYF. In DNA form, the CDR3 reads TGCGCCAGCAGCCAAGGACAGGGGGGCACCTACGAGCAGTACTTC.